This T cell receptor (beta chain) derives from a study of blood T cell repertoires in COVID-19. The wider study: Donors in the United States, Italy and Spain gave samples during acute or convalescent COVID-19.

This clone turned up a few times. The protocol was immunoSEQ multiplex PCR, while the TCRdb copy is restricted to in-frame clones and leaves out a portion. Among about 240,000 clones listed, approximately 86% were seen once. Per the germline V gene, CDR1 is SNHLY and CDR2 is FYNNEI. The CDR3 has 15 residues. V was clipped by 4 bases and J by 4 bases; unmatched bases: 3. This TCR came from a woman aged 70-85 years with active or convalescent COVID-19. The gene calls are TRBV2 and TRBJ2-1; 11 bases align to TRBD2. Sequencing was carried out using peripheral blood. The CDR3 DNA reads as TGTGCCAGCAGTGGCCTAGCGGGGGGTTACAATGAGCAGTTCTTC. Its translation: CASSGLAGGYNEQFF.